A selection of T cell receptor beta chains follows, all from one sample in a study of cytotoxic CD8 clonotypes in ibrutinib-treated CLL. Sequencing was performed with immunoSEQ multiplex PCR; in TCRdb, only in-frame clones are kept and a portion is missing. The table has some 140,000 clones, 91% seen once; the top ten hold about 10%. The sample in question was PBMCs, obtained after 12 months of ibrutinib treatment. The receptors come from a human donor with chronic lymphocytic leukemia. CDR3s include the opening cysteine and the closing phenylalanine or tryptophan.

V gene,CDR3 protein
TRBV29-1,CSVEQGSYEQYF
TRBV27,CASSWQGNEKLFF
TRBV18,CASSPVQDRTHSNQPQHF
TRBV6-5,CASSFEFGGRETQYF
TRBV7-8,CASSFKIGNQPQHF
TRBV7-3,CASSLGASANTGELFF
TRBV28,CATRWDRRRTDTQYF
TRBV5-1,CASSLKQGPRAKEQYF
TRBV6-5,CASSYSLDRAQPQHF
TRBV27,CASSPRFGINNEQFF
TRBV7-3,CASSLEGTGENIQYF
TRBV11-3,CASSLGVNTEAFF
TRBV2,CASSQNVGDQPQHF
TRBV15,CATSVDRDNEQFF